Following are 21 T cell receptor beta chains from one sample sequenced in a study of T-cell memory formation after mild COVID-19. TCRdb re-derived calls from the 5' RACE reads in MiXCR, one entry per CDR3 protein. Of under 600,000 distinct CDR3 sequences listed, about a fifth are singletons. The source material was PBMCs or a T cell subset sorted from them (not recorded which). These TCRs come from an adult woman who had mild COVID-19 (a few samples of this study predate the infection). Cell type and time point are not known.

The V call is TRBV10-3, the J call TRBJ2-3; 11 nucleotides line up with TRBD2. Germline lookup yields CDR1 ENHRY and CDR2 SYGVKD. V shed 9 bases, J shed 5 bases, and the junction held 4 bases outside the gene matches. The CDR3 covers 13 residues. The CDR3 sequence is CAMGLAVEDTQYF. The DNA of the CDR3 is TGTGCCATGGGACTAGCGGTGGAAGATACGCAGTATTTT.

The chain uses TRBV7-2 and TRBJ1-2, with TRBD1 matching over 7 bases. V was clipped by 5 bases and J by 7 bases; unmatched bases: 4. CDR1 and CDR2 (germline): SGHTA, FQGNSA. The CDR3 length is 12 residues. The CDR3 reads CASSPRDSGYTF. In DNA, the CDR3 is TGTGCCAGCAGCCCCCGGGACAGTGGCTACACCTTC.

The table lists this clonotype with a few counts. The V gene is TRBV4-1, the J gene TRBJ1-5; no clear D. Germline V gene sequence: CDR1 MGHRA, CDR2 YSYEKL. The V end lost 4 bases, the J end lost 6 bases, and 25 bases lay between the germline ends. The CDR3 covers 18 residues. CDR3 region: CASSLTTTTRLPIQPQHF. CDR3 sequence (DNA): TGCGCCAGCAGCCTTACAACGACGACACGCTTGCCGATTCAGCCCCAGCATTTT.

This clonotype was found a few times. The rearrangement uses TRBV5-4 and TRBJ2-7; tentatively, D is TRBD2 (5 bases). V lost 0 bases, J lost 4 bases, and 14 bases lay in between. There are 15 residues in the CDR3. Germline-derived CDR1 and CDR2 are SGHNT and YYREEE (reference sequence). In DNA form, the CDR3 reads TGTGCCAGCAGCTTGGGCCAGCTTACGGGGTACGAGCAGTACTTC. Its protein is CASSLGQLTGYEQYF.

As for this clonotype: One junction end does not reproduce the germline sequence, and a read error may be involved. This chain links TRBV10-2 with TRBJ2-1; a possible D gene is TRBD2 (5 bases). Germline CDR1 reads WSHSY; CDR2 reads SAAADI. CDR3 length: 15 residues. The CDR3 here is CDSSERLVRANEQFF. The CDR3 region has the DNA TGCGACAGCAGTGAGCGGCTAGTTAGGGCCAATGAGCAGTTCTTC.

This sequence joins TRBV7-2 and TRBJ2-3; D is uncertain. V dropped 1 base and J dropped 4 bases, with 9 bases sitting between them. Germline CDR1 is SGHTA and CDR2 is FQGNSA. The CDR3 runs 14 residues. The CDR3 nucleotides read TGTGCCAGCAGCTTAGACGCTCGAGCAGATACGCAGTATTTT. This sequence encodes CASSLDARADTQYF.

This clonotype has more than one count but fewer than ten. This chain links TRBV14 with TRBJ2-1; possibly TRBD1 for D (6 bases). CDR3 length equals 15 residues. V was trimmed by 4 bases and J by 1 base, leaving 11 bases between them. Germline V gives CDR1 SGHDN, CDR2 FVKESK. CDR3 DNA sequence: TGTGCCAGCAGCCGCATCACAGGGTCCTACAATGAGCAGTTCTTC. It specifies CASSRITGSYNEQFF. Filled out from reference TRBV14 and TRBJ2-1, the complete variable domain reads EAGVTQFPSHSVIEKGQTVTLRCDPISGHDNLYWYRRVMGKEIKFLLHFVKESKQDESGMPNNRFLAERTGGTYSTLKVQPAELEDSGVYFCASSRITGSYNEQFFGPGTRLTVL.

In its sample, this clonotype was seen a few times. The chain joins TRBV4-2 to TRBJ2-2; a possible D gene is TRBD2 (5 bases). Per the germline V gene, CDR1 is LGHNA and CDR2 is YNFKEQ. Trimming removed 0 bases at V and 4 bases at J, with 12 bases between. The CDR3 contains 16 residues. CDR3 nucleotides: TGTGCCAGCAGCCAAGAAGATCTAGCAGTCACCGGGGAGCTGTTTTTT. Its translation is CASSQEDLAVTGELFF.

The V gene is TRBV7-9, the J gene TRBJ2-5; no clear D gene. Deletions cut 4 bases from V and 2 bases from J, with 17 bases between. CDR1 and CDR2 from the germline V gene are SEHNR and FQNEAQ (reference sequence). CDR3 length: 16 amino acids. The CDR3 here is CASSSRLDGSQETQYF. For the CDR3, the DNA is TGTGCCAGCAGCTCGCGCCTGGACGGGTCACAAGAGACCCAGTACTTC.

This CDR3 reads CASSLTGRYQETQYF. The CDR3 region has the DNA TGTGCCAGCAGTTTAACGGGAAGGTACCAAGAGACCCAGTACTTC. V gene TRBV28 combines with J gene TRBJ2-5; a possible D gene is TRBD2 (5 bases). The CDR3 has 15 residues. Germline-derived CDR1 and CDR2 are MDHEN and SYDVKM. With 2 bases removed from V and 0 bases from J, the gap between germline ends came to 10 bases.

Here the CDR3 reads CSAVDRKSTDTQYF. In nucleotides, the CDR3 is TGCAGTGCCGTGGACAGAAAGAGCACAGATACGCAGTATTTT. This chain uses TRBV20-1 with TRBJ2-3; weak D call: TRBD1 (6 bases). The CDR3 is 14 residues long. Germline V lookup: CDR1 DFQATT, CDR2 SNEGSKA (reference sequence). The germline V and J ends were trimmed by 6 bases and 0 bases, with 13 bases remaining between them.

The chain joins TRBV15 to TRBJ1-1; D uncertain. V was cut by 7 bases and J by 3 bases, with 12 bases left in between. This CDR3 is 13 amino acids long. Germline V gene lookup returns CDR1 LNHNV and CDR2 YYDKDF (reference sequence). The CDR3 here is CATTDIRDTEAFF. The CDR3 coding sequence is TGTGCCACCACAGACATTCGGGACACTGAAGCTTTCTTT.

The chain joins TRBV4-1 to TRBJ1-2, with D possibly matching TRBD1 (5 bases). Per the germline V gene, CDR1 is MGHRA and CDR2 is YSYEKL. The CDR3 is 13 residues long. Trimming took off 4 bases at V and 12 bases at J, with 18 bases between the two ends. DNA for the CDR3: TGCGCCAGCAGCCCTGAGGACAAGTCATCTCACACCTTC. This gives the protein CASSPEDKSSHTF.

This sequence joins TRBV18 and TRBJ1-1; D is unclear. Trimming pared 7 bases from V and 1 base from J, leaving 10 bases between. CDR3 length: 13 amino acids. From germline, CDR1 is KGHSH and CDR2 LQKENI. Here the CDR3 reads CASLRTGNTEAFF. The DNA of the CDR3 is TGTGCCAGCTTAAGGACGGGGAACACTGAAGCTTTCTTT.

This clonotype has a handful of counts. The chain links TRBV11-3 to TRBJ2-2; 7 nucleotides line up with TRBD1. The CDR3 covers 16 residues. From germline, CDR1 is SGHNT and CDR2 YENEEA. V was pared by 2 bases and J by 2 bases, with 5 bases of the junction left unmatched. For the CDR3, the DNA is TGTGCCAGCAGCTTATCAGGGACAGTCAACACCGGGGAGCTGTTTTTT. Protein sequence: CASSLSGTVNTGELFF.

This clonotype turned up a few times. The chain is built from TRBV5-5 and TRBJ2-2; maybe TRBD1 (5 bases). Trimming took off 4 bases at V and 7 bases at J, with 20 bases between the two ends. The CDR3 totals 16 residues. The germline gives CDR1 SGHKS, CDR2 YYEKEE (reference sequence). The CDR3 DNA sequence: TGTGCCAGCAGCAGGGGCGATCGTCAGACAGACGGGGAGCTGTTTTTT. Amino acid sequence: CASSRGDRQTDGELFF. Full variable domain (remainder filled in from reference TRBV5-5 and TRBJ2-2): DAGVTQSPTHLIKTRGQQVTLRCSPISGHKSVSWYQQVLGQGPQFIFQYYEKEERGRGNFPDRFSARQFPNYSSELNVNALLLGDSALYLCASSRGDRQTDGELFFGEGSRLTVL.

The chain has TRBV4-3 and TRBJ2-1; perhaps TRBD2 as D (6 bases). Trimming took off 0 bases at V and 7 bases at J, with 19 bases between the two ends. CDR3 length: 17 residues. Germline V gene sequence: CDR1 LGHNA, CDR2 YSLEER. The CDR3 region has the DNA TGCGCCAGCAGCCAAGATCTGGGGACCGGGGGAATAAATGAGCAGTTCTTC. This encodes CASSQDLGTGGINEQFF.

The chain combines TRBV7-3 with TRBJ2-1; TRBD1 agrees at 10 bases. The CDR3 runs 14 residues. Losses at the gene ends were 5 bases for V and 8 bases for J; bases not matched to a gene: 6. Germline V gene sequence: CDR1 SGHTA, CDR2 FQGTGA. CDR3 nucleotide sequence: TGTGCCAGCAGCGGGACAGGGGCGTACGATGAGCAGTTCTTC. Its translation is CASSGTGAYDEQFF.

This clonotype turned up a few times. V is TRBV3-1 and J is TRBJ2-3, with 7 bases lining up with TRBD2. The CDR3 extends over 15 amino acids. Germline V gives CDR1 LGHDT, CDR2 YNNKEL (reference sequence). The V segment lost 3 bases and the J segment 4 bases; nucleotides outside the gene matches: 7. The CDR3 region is CASSHMRGTADTQYF. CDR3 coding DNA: TGTGCCAGCAGCCACATGCGGGGGACGGCAGATACGCAGTATTTT.

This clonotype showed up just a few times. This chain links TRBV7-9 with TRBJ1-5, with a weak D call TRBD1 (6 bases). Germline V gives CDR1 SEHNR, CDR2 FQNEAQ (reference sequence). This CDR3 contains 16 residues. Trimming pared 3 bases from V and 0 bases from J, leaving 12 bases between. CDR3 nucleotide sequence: TGTGCCAGCAGCTTCCAGGGGTGGGATAGCAATCAGCCCCAGCATTTT. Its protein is CASSFQGWDSNQPQHF.

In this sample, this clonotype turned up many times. The CDR3 DNA follows: TGCGCCAGCAGCTTGGGCGCCTCGGATGTGGAGCAGTTCTTC. This translates into CASSLGASDVEQFF. J is TRBJ2-1 and V is TRBV5-1; D call uncertain. Between the trimmed V and J ends, which lost 0 bases and 10 bases, there was a span of 14 bases. There are 14 residues in the CDR3. Germline V gives CDR1 SGHRS, CDR2 YFSETQ.